This T cell receptor (beta chain) came from a study of CD8+CD57+ T cells in acquired aplastic anemia. Study in general: Quantities of DNA derived from sorted CD4+ and CD8+ cells averaged roughly 3 ug.

Genomic DNA provided the template from which TCR beta VDJ and CDR3 profiles were obtained. In TCRdb, the reads were re-called with MiXCR into one record per CDR3 protein. The table lists around 200,000 distinct CDR3 sequences, 40% to 55% of them singletons. Concerning this clonotype itself: Its antigen remains unknown.

The sequenced patients had an expansion of CD8+CD57+ cells seen by flow cytometry. All participating patients were living with severe acquired aplastic anemia. Broader study findings: Patients and controls were not found to differ significantly in CD8+ Simpson's diversity.

In germline, CDR1 is SGHDT, CDR2 YYEEEE. V was trimmed by 0 bases and J by 1 base, leaving 4 bases between them. CDR3 size: 14 residues. The chain recombines TRBV5-6 with TRBJ2-2; D is undetermined. The sample taken for sequencing was sorted CD4+, CD8+, or CD8+CD57+ T cells (not recorded which) from PBMCs. This sequence originates from a human donor with aplastic anemia. The CDR3 DNA reads as TGTGCCAGCAGCTTGGTAGGGAACACCGGGGAGCTGTTTTTT. This sequence encodes CASSLVGNTGELFF.